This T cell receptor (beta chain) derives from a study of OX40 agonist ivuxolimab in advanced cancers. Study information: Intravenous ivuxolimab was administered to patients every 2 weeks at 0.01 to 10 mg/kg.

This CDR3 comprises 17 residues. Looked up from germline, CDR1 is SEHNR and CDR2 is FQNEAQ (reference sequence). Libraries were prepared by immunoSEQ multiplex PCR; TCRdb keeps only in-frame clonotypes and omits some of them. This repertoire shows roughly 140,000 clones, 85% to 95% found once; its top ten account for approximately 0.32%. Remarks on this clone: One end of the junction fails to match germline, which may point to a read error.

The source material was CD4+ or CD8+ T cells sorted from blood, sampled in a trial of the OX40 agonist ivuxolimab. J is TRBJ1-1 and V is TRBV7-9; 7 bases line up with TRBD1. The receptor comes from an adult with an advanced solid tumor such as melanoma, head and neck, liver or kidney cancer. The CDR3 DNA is TGTGCCAGCAGCTCCCGACAGGGTAGGGGAATGAACACTGAAGTTTTCTTT. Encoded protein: CASSSRQGRGMNTEVFF.